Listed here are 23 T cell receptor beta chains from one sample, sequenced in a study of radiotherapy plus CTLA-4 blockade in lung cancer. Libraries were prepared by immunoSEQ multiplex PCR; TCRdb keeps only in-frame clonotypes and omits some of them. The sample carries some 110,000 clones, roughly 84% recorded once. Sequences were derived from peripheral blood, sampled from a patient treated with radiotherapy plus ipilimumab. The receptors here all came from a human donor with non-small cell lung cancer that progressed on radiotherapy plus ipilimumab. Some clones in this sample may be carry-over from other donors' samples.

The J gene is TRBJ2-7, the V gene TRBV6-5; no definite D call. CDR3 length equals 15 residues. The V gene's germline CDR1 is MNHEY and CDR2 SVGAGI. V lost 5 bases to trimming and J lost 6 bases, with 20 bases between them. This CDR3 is CASSGFRVSLGEQYF. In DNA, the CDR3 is TGTGCCAGCAGTGGGTTCCGGGTCTCCCTGGGCGAGCAGTACTTC.

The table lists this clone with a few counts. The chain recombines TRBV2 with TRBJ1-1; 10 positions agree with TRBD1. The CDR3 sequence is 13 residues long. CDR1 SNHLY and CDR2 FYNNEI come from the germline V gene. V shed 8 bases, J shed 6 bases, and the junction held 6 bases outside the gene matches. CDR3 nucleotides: TGTGCCAGCGGGACAGGGGTTCTCGCTGAAGCTTTCTTT. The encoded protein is CASGTGVLAEAFF.

CDR3 DNA sequence: TGTGCCAGCAGTTCCACCACAGGGCCGATCTCCTACGAGCAGTACTTC. Translating gives CASSSTTGPISYEQYF. The rearrangement links TRBV5-4 to TRBJ2-7; D perhaps matches TRBD1 (6 bases). The CDR3 consists of 16 residues. CDR1 SGHNT and CDR2 YYREEE come from the germline V gene (reference sequence). Deletions cut 5 bases from V and 0 bases from J, with 18 bases between.

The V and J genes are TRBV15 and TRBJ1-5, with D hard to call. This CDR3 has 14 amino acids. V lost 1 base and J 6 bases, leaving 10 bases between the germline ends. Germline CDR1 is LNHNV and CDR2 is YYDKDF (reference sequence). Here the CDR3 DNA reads TGTGCCACCAGCAGAGGTGGAGGTGGTCAGCCCCAGCATTTT. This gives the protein CATSRGGGGQPQHF.

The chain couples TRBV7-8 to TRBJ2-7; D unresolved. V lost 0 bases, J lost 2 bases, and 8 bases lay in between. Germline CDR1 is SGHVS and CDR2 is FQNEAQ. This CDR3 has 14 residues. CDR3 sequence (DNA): TGTGCCAGCAGCTTAGCAGGGAACGCCTACGAGCAGTACTTC. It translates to CASSLAGNAYEQYF.

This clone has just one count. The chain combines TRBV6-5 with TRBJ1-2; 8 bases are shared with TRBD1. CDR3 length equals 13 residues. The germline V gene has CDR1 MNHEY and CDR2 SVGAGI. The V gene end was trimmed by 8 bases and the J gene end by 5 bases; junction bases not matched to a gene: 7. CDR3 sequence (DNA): TGTGCCAGCCGCCCAACAGGGGGGTATGGCTACACCTTC. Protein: CASRPTGGYGYTF.

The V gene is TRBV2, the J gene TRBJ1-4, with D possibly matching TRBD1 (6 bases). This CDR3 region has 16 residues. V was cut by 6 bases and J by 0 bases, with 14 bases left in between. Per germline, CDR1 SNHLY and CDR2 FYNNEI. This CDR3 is CASRSDRLATNEKLFF. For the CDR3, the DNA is TGTGCCAGCAGGTCGGACAGACTTGCAACTAATGAAAAACTGTTTTTT.

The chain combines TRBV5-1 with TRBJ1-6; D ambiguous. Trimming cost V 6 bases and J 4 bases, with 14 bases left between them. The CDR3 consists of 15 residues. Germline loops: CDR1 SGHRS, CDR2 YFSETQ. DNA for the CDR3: TGCGCCAGCACCCCGGACGGGCCTTATAATTCACCCCTCCACTTT. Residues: CASTPDGPYNSPLHF.

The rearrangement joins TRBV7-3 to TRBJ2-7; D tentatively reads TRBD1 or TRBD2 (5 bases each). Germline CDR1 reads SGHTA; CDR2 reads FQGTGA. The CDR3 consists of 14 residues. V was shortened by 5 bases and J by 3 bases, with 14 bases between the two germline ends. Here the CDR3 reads CASSPGQDFYEQYF. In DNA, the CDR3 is TGTGCCAGCAGCCCGGGGCAGGACTTCTACGAGCAGTACTTC.

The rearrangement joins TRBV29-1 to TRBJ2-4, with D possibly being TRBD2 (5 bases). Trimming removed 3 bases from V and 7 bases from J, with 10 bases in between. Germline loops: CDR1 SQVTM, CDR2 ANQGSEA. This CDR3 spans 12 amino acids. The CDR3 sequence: CSVDEGSNIQYF. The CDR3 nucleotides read TGCAGCGTTGATGAGGGTTCTAACATTCAGTACTTC.

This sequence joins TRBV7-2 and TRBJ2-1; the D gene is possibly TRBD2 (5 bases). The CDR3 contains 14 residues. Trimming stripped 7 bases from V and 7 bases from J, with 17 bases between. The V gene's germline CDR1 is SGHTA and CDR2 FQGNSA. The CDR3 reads CASNYPGLGNEQFF. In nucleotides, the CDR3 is TGTGCCAGCAATTATCCGGGGTTGGGGAATGAGCAGTTCTTC.

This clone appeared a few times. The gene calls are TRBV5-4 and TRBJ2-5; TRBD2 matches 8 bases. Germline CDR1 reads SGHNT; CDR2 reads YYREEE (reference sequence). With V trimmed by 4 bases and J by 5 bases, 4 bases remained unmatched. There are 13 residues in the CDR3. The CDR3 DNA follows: TGTGCCAGCAGCCCCGGGGGGGTGGAGACCCAGTACTTC. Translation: CASSPGGVETQYF.

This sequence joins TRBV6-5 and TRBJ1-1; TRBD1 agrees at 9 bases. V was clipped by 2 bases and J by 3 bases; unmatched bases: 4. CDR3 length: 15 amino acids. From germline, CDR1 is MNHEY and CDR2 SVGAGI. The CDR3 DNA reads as TGTGCCAGCAGTTACGGACAGGGGTACGACACTGAAGCTTTCTTT. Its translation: CASSYGQGYDTEAFF.

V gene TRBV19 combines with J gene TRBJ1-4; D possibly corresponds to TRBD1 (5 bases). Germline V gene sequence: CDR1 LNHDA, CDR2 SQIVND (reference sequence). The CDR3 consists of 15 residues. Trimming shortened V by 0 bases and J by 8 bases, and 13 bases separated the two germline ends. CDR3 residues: CASSIDPGRGEKLFF. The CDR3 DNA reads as TGTGCCAGTAGTATAGACCCGGGACGGGGGGAAAAACTGTTTTTT.

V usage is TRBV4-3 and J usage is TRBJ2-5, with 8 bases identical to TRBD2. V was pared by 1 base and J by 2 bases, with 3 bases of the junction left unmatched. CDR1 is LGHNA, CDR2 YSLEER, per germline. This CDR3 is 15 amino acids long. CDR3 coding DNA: TGCGCCAGCAGCCAAGTAGCGGGGTATCAAGAGACCCAGTACTTC. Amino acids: CASSQVAGYQETQYF.

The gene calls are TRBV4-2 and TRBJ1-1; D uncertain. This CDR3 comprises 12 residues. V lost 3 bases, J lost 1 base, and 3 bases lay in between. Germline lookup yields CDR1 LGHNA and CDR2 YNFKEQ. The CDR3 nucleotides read TGTGCCAGCAGCCAGCGGAACACTGAAGCTTTCTTT. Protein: CASSQRNTEAFF.

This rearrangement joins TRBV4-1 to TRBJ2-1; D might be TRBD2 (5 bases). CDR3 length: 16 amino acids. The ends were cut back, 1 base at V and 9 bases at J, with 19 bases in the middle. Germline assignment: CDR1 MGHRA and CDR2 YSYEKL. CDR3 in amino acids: CASSQVPGIPRVEQFF. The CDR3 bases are TGCGCCAGCAGCCAAGTCCCGGGGATCCCCCGGGTTGAGCAGTTCTTC.

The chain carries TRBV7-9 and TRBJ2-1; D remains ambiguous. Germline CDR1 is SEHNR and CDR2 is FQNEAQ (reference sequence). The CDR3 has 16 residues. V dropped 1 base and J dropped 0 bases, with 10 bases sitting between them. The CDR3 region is CASSLGDPNSYNEQFF. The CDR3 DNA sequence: TGTGCCAGCAGCTTAGGAGATCCCAACTCCTACAATGAGCAGTTCTTC.

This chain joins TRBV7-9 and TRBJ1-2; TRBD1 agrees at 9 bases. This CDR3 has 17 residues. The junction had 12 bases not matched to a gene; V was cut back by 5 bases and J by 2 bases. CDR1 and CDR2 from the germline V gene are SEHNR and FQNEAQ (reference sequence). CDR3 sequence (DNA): TGTGCCAGCAGCACCCGCCCAGGACAGGGGACAAACTATGGCTACACCTTC. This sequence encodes CASSTRPGQGTNYGYTF.

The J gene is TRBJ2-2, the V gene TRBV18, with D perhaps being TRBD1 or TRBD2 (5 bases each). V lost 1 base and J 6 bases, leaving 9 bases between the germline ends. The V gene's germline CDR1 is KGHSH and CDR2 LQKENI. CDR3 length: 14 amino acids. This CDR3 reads CASSPQGTPGELFF. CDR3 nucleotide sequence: TGTGCCAGCTCACCACAGGGGACCCCCGGGGAGCTGTTTTTT.

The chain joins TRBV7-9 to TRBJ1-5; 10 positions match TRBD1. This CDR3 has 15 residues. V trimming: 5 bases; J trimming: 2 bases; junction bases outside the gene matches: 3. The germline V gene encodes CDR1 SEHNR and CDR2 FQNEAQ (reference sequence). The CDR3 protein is CASSPGTGGNQPQHF. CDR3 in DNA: TGTGCCAGCAGCCCAGGGACAGGGGGCAATCAGCCCCAGCATTTT. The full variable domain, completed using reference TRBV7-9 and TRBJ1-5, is DTGVSQNPRHKITKRGQNVTFRCDPISEHNRLYWYRQTLGQGPEFLTYFQNEAQLEKSRLLSDRFSAERPKGSFSTLEIQRTEQGDSAMYLCASSPGTGGNQPQHFGDGTRLSIL.

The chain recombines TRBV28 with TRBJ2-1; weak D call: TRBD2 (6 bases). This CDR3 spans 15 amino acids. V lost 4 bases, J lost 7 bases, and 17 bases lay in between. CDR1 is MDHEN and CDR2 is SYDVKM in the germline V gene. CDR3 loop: CASSSYMGGGNEQFF. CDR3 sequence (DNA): TGTGCCAGCAGTTCATACATGGGGGGTGGGAATGAGCAGTTCTTC.

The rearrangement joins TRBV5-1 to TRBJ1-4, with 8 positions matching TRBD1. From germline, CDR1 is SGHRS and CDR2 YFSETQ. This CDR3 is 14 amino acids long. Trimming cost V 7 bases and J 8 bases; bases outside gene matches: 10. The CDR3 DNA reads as TGCGCCAGCTCCCTGGGACAGGCATGGGAAAAACTGTTTTTT. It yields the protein CASSLGQAWEKLFF. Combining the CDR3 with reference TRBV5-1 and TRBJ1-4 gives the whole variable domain KAGVTQTPRYLIKTRGQQVTLSCSPISGHRSVSWYQQTPGQGLQFLFEYFSETQRNKGNFPGRFSGRQFSNSRSEMNVSTLELGDSALYLCASSLGQAWEKLFFGSGTQLSVL.